This T cell receptor beta chain was found in a study of technical replicates of blood from several donors. Germline CDR1 SEHNR, CDR2 FQNEAQ (reference sequence). The CDR3 length is 13 residues. The V end was cut by 3 bases, the J end by 0 bases, with 5 bases between. Repertoires were generated with immunoSEQ multiplex PCR, while TCRdb's copy carries only in-frame clones and drops some. The sample records about 59,000 clones, about 93% being singletons. Sample: PBMCs. The clonotype was recovered from a human donor in good health. Some clones in this sample may be carry-over from other donors' samples. The chain joins TRBV7-9 to TRBJ2-5; no reliable D call. The chain's CDR3 is CASSLRDQETQYF. CDR3 nucleotide sequence: TGTGCCAGCAGCTTGCGTGACCAAGAGACCCAGTACTTC.